This TCR beta chain is drawn from a study of cytomegalovirus exposure and HLA in healthy donors. This PCR relied on a set of 60 Vbeta primers and 13 Jbeta primers. Libraries were prepared by immunoSEQ multiplex PCR; TCRdb keeps only in-frame clonotypes and omits some of them. The data hold about 160,000 clones, with less than 90% observed a single time. A single count supports this clone. CDR1 is SGHRS, CDR2 YFSETQ, per germline. The CDR3 extends over 15 amino acids. Trimming removed 3 bases from V and 5 bases from J; junction bases left unmatched: 1. The sequenced sample was PBMCs. The source is a man in his thirties or forties in good health and CMV-seronegative. The rearrangement joins TRBV5-1 to TRBJ2-1; 14 bases align to TRBD2. The CDR3: CASSSGLAGDNEQFF. The CDR3 DNA reads TGCGCCAGCAGCTCGGGACTAGCGGGGGACAATGAGCAGTTCTTC.